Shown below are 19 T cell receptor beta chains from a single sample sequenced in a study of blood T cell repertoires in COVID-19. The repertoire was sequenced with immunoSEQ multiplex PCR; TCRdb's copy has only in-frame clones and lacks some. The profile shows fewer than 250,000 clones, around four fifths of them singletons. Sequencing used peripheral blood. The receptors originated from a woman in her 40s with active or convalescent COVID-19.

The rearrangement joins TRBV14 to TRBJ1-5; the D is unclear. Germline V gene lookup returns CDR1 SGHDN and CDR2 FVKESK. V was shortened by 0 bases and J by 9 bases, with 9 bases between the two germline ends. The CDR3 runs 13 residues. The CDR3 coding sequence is TGTGCCAGCAGCCAAGAAAGTGAGGGGCCCCAGCATTTT. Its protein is CASSQESEGPQHF. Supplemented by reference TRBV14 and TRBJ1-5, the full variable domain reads EAGVTQFPSHSVIEKGQTVTLRCDPISGHDNLYWYRRVMGKEIKFLLHFVKESKQDESGMPNNRFLAERTGGTYSTLKVQPAELEDSGVYFCASSQESEGPQHFGDGTRLSIL.

The CDR3 DNA follows: TGTGCCAGCAGAACAGGGGATAGGGAGACCCAGTACTTC. Translation gives CASRTGDRETQYF. The genes are TRBV6-5 and TRBJ2-5; TRBD1 aligns across 7 bases. In germline, CDR1 is MNHEY, CDR2 SVGAGI. This CDR3 spans 13 amino acids. J was trimmed by 5 bases and V by 6 bases; bases with no gene match: 6.

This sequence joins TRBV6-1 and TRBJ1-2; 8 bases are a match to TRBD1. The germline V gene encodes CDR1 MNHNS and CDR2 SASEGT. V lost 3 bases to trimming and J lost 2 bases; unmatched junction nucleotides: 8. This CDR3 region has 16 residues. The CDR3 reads CASSDFSQGANYGYTF. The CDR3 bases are TGTGCCAGCAGTGACTTTAGCCAGGGGGCAAACTATGGCTACACCTTC.

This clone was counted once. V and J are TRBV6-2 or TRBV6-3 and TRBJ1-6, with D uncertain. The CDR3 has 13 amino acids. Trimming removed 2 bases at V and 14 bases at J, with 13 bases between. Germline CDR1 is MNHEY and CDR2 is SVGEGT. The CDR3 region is CASSYPSGHSLHF. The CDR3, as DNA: TGTGCCAGCAGTTACCCCTCCGGTCACTCCCTCCACTTT.

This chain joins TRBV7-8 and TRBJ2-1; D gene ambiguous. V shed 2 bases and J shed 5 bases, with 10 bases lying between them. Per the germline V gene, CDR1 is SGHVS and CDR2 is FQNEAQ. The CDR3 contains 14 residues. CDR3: CASSLSYRDNEQFF. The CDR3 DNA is TGTGCCAGCAGCTTATCTTATCGGGACAATGAGCAGTTCTTC.

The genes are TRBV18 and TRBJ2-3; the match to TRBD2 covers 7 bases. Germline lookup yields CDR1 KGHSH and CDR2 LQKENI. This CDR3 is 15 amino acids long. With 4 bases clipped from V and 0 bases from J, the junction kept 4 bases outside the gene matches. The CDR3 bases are TGTGCCAGCTCACGGACTAGGTCTAGCACAGATACGCAGTATTTT. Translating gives CASSRTRSSTDTQYF. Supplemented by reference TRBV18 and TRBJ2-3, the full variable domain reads NAGVMQNPRHLVRRRGQEARLRCSPMKGHSHVYWYRQLPEEGLKFMVYLQKENIIDESGMPKERFSAEFPKEGPSILRIQQVVRGDSAAYFCASSRTRSSTDTQYFGPGTRLTVL.

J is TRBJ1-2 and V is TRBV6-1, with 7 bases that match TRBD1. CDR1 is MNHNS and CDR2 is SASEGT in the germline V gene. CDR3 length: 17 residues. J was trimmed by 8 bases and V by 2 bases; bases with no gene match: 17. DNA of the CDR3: TGTGCCAGCAGTGAATTATCCCCGACAGGGTCTTTACGCGGCTACACCTTC. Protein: CASSELSPTGSLRGYTF.

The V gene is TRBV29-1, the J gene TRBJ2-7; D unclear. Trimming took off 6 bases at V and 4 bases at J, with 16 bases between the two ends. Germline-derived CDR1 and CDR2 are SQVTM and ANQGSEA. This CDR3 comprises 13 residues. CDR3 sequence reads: CSVLTLIGYEQYF. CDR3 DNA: TGCAGCGTACTAACCTTGATTGGGTACGAGCAGTACTTC.

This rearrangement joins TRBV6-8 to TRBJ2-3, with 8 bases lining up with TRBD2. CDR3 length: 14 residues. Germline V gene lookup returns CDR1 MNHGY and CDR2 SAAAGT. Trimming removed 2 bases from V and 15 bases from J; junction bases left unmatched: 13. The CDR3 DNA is TGTGCCAGCAGTTACACCGTGACGGGGGGGAGGGAATATTTT. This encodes CASSYTVTGGREYF.

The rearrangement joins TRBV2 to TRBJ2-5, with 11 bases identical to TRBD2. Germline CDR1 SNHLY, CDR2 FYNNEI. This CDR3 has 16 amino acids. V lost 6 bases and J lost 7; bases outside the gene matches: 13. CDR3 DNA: TGTGCCAGCAGGGGCGAACTAGCGGGGGCGTCGAGGACCCAGTACTTC. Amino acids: CASRGELAGASRTQYF.

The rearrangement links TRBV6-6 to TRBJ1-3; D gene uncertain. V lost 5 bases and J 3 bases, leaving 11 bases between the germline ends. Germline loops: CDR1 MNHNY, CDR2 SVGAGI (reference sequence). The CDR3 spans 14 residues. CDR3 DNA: TGTGCCAGCAGTCTGCTAATAAGTGGAAACACCATATATTTT. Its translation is CASSLLISGNTIYF.

CDR3 coding DNA: TGTGCCAGCAGCCAAGCTATATCTAGCGGGGGGGCAGATACGCAGTATTTT. It translates to CASSQAISSGGADTQYF. The V and J genes are TRBV4-2 and TRBJ2-3; 12 bases align to TRBD2. J was trimmed by 4 bases and V by 1 base; bases with no gene match: 6. The germline V gene has CDR1 LGHNA and CDR2 YNFKEQ. This CDR3 contains 17 residues.

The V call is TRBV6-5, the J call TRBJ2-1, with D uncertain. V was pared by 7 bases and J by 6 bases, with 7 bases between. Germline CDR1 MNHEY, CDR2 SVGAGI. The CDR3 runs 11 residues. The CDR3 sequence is CASIRGNEQFF. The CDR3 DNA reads TGTGCCAGCATAAGAGGCAATGAGCAGTTCTTC.

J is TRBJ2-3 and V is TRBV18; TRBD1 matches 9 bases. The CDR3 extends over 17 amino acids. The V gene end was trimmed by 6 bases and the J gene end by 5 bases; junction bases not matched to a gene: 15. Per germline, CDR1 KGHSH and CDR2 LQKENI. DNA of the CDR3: TGTGCCAGCTCGTCCTTCCTCCCGGGACAGGGAAGAGATACGCAGTATTTT. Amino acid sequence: CASSSFLPGQGRDTQYF.

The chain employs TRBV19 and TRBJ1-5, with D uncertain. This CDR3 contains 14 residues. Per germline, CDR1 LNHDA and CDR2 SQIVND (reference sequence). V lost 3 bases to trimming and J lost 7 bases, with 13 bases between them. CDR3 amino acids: CASSIGVAGQPQHF. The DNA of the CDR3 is TGTGCCAGTAGTATCGGCGTCGCGGGACAGCCCCAGCATTTT.

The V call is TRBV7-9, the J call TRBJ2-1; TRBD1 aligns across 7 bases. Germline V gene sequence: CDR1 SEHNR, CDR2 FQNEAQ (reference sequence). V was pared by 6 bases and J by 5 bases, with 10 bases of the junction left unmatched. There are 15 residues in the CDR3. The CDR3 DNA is TGTGCCAGCAGAAAGACAGGGCAGAGGGACAATGAGCAGTTCTTC. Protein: CASRKTGQRDNEQFF.

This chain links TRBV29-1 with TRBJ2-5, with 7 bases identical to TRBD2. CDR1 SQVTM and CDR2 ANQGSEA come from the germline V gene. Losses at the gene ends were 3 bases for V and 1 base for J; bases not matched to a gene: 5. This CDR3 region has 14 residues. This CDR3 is CSVDVAGLQETQYF. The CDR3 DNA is TGCAGCGTTGACGTAGCGGGCCTCCAAGAGACCCAGTACTTC. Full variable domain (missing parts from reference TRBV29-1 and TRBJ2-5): SAVISQKPSRDICQRGTSLTIQCQVDSQVTMMFWYRQQPGQSLTLIATANQGSEATYESGFVIDKFPISRPNLTFSTLTVSNMSPEDSSIYLCSVDVAGLQETQYFGPGTRLLVL.

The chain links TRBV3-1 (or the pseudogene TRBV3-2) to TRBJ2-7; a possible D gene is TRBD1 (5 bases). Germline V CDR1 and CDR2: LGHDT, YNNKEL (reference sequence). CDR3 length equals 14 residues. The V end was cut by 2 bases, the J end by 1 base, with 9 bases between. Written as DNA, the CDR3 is TGTGCCAGCAGCCAAACAACAGGTTCCTACGAGCAGTACTTC. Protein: CASSQTTGSYEQYF.

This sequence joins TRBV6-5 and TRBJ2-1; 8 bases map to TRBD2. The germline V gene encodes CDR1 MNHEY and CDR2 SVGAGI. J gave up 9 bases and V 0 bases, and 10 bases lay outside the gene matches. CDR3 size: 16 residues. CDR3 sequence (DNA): TGTGCCAGCAGTTACTCGTTCGGGAGGGTCGACATTGAGCAGTTCTTC. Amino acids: CASSYSFGRVDIEQFF.